This T cell receptor (beta chain) was recorded in a study of blood T cells in healthy people across ages. Findings of the study overall: There was a strong correlation between TCR beta diversity and naive T cell percentage.

Sample-barcoded 5' priming and a J-beta primer mix drove a second PCR of about 6 to 12 cycles. MiXCR, applied by TCRdb to the 5' RACE reads, yields one record per CDR3 protein. The table has about 1.4 million distinct CDR3 sequences, 59% seen once. On this clonotype itself: Its antigen is not identified.

Germline-derived CDR1 and CDR2 are SGHRS and YFSETQ. The CDR3 has 14 amino acids. V lost 4 bases and J lost 6; bases outside the gene matches: 6. This clonotype was sampled from a man between 18 and 29 years old in good health. Sequencing was done on a sample of blood. This sequence joins TRBV5-1 and TRBJ2-1; TRBD2 matches at 8 bases. The DNA of the CDR3 is TGCGCCAGCAGCCCCCGGGAGGGGTTCAATGAGCAGTTCTTC. Translated: CASSPREGFNEQFF.